This entry is about one TCR beta chain. The antigen remains undetermined. The PCR employed 60 Vbeta primers together with 13 Jbeta primers. Assay: immunoSEQ multiplex PCR; the TCRdb copy retains only in-frame clones and omits some. The sample lists some 130,000 clones; approximately 85% were seen once. Germline CDR1 and CDR2: SGHTA and FQGNSA. The CDR3 runs 16 residues. V was pared by 2 bases and J by 6 bases, with 11 bases of the junction left unmatched. These data come from a study of cytomegalovirus exposure and HLA in healthy donors. Study findings and constraints: Sequencing likely produced, as an artifact, a cluster of highly shared sequence variants. Prior analysis indicated that the majority of TCR beta V segments exhibited productivity approximately 87% or approximately 30% of the time. A later analysis appeared to link common viral pathogens to several of the most significant clusters.

All the people who gave samples were healthy bone marrow donors. This chain links TRBV7-2 with TRBJ1-1; 8 nucleotides align to TRBD1. The receptor was isolated from a male donor in good health and CMV-seropositive. The specimen was PBMCs. CDR3 in DNA: TGTGCCAGCAGCTTAAAGTTTGACAGGGGAGGGTCTGAAGCTTTCTTT. Its protein is CASSLKFDRGGSEAFF.